This is a list of T cell receptor beta chains from one sample in a study of T cell changes during pregnancy in multiple sclerosis. Generated by immunoSEQ multiplex PCR, the TCRdb table keeps only in-frame clones and is missing some. Of approximately 100,000 clones listed, 85% to 95% are singletons. Sequenced material: peripheral blood, taken before pregnancy. The receptor source for this set is a female donor with multiple sclerosis, enrolled in a pregnancy study. Each CDR3 is given with its conserved first and last residue. Fields, in order: J gene, clone size, V gene, D gene, CDR3 protein, CDR3 DNA. A D gene is named only where the DNA matches it firmly. The size of a clone is reported for some rows only, either as once, few or many, or as a class for expanded clones.

j_call: TRBJ1-5; clone_size: -; v_call: TRBV4-1; d_call: -; cdr3_aa: CASSQDYRVSNQPQHF; cdr3_nt: TGCGCCAGCAGCCAAGATTACAGGGTTAGCAATCAGCCCCAGCATTTT
j_call: TRBJ1-2; clone_size: once; v_call: TRBV6-1; d_call: TRBD1; cdr3_aa: CASSEPGTAYGYTF; cdr3_nt: TGTGCCAGCAGTGAACCCGGGACAGCCTATGGCTACACCTTC
j_call: TRBJ2-2; clone_size: -; v_call: TRBV27; d_call: TRBD2; cdr3_aa: CASSGRAGGELFF; cdr3_nt: TGTGCCAGCAGCGGGAGGGCGGGCGGGGAGCTGTTTTTT
j_call: TRBJ2-5; clone_size: -; v_call: TRBV6-1; d_call: TRBD1; cdr3_aa: CASSDGTVRETQYF; cdr3_nt: TGTGCCAGCAGTGATGGGACAGTTCGAGAGACCCAGTACTTC
j_call: TRBJ1-5; clone_size: -; v_call: TRBV6-5; d_call: -; cdr3_aa: CASSDQGNNQPQHF; cdr3_nt: TGTGCCAGCAGTGACCAGGGAAACAATCAGCCCCAGCATTTT
j_call: TRBJ2-7; clone_size: -; v_call: TRBV2; d_call: -; cdr3_aa: CASSLIGGANEQYF; cdr3_nt: TGTGCCAGCAGCCTGATTGGGGGGGCCAACGAGCAGTACTTC
j_call: TRBJ2-7; clone_size: -; v_call: TRBV5-6; d_call: -; cdr3_aa: CASSPTWDSHLDEQYF; cdr3_nt: TGTGCCAGCAGCCCGACTTGGGACTCCCATCTCGACGAGCAGTACTTC
j_call: TRBJ1-1; clone_size: -; v_call: TRBV4-2; d_call: TRBD1; cdr3_aa: CASSQATGGENTEAFF; cdr3_nt: TGTGCCAGCAGCCAAGCGACAGGGGGCGAGAACACTGAAGCTTTCTTT
j_call: TRBJ2-2; clone_size: -; v_call: TRBV30; d_call: TRBD2; cdr3_aa: CAWSVQLAGGNTGELFF; cdr3_nt: TGTGCCTGGAGTGTCCAACTAGCGGGAGGGAACACCGGGGAGCTGTTTTTT
j_call: TRBJ2-3; clone_size: -; v_call: TRBV14; d_call: -; cdr3_aa: CASSHILFTDTQYF; cdr3_nt: TGTGCCAGCAGCCATATACTATTCACAGATACGCAGTATTTT
j_call: TRBJ1-1; clone_size: -; v_call: TRBV5-4; d_call: TRBD1; cdr3_aa: CASSLAGGGLEAFF; cdr3_nt: TGTGCCAGCAGCTTGGCCGGAGGGGGCCTTGAAGCTTTCTTT
j_call: TRBJ1-5; clone_size: -; v_call: TRBV19; d_call: -; cdr3_aa: CASSSGNKNQPQHF; cdr3_nt: TGTGCCAGTAGTTCAGGGAACAAGAATCAGCCCCAGCATTTT
j_call: TRBJ2-1; clone_size: -; v_call: TRBV5-1; d_call: TRBD2; cdr3_aa: CASSPRTSGYNEQFF; cdr3_nt: TGCGCCAGCAGCCCACGGACTAGCGGGTACAATGAGCAGTTCTTC
j_call: TRBJ1-4; clone_size: -; v_call: TRBV9; d_call: TRBD1; cdr3_aa: CASSQGVGNEKLFF; cdr3_nt: TGTGCCAGCAGCCAGGGGGTTGGTAATGAAAAACTGTTTTTT
j_call: TRBJ2-1; clone_size: -; v_call: TRBV2; d_call: -; cdr3_aa: CASQDSNEQFF; cdr3_nt: TGTGCCAGTCAGGATTCCAATGAGCAGTTCTTC
j_call: TRBJ2-1; clone_size: -; v_call: TRBV30; d_call: TRBD2; cdr3_aa: CAWKRGLASSYNEQFF; cdr3_nt: TGTGCCTGGAAACGGGGACTAGCTTCCTCCTACAATGAGCAGTTCTTC
j_call: TRBJ1-5; clone_size: -; v_call: TRBV19; d_call: -; cdr3_aa: CASSIGRNDQPQHF; cdr3_nt: TGTGCCAGTAGTATAGGCAGGAATGATCAGCCCCAGCATTTT
j_call: TRBJ1-1; clone_size: -; v_call: TRBV5-1; d_call: TRBD1; cdr3_aa: CASSLEGTGYTEAFF; cdr3_nt: TGCGCCAGCAGCTTGGAAGGGACAGGCTACACTGAAGCTTTCTTT
j_call: TRBJ2-7; clone_size: -; v_call: TRBV7-9; d_call: -; cdr3_aa: CASSATGRPYEQYF; cdr3_nt: TGTGCCAGCAGCGCCACAGGGAGACCATACGAGCAGTACTTC
j_call: TRBJ2-4; clone_size: -; v_call: TRBV4-1; d_call: TRBD2; cdr3_aa: CASSSIRGPGLATNIQYF; cdr3_nt: TGCGCCAGCAGTTCCATTAGGGGCCCGGGACTAGCGACAAACATTCAGTACTTC
j_call: TRBJ1-3; clone_size: -; v_call: TRBV9; d_call: -; cdr3_aa: CASSVVSLGGPSGNTIYF; cdr3_nt: TGTGCCAGCAGCGTAGTCTCTCTCGGGGGACCGTCTGGAAACACCATATATTTT
j_call: TRBJ1-1; clone_size: once; v_call: TRBV6-6; d_call: TRBD1; cdr3_aa: CASSNRGREAFF; cdr3_nt: TGTGCCAGCAGTAACAGGGGCCGAGAAGCTTTCTTT
j_call: TRBJ2-7; clone_size: -; v_call: TRBV7-9; d_call: -; cdr3_aa: CASSLGASYEQYF; cdr3_nt: TGTGCCAGCAGCTTAGGGGCATCCTACGAGCAGTACTTC
j_call: TRBJ1-5; clone_size: once; v_call: TRBV15; d_call: -; cdr3_aa: CATSEGGDQPQHF; cdr3_nt: TGTGCCACCAGCGAGGGAGGGGATCAGCCCCAGCATTTT